One sample yielded the 32 T cell receptor beta chains listed below, sequenced in a study of cytomegalovirus exposure and HLA in healthy donors. The PCR ran on 60 Vbeta and 13 Jbeta primers. Profiling relied on immunoSEQ multiplex PCR, and the TCRdb table lists in-frame clones only, not all of them. The data contain over 100,000 clones, roughly 88% of them singletons. The material sequenced was PBMCs. The receptors were gathered from a woman younger than 35 in good health and CMV-seropositive.

The rearrangement links TRBV7-6 to TRBJ1-6; TRBD1 might be the D (6 bases). The CDR3 sequence is 16 residues long. Germline assignment: CDR1 SGHVS and CDR2 FNYEAQ. Trimming took 5 bases from V and 6 from J, leaving 17 bases between them. The CDR3 loop reads CASSLFGGYGNSPLHF. For the CDR3, the DNA is TGTGCCAGCAGCCTCTTTGGGGGCTATGGTAATTCACCCCTCCACTTT.

This clone has a handful of counts. This chain connects TRBV6-1 to TRBJ1-2, with D possibly being TRBD1 (5 bases). V gave up 2 bases and J gave up 0 bases, with 19 bases separating them. Looked up from germline, CDR1 is MNHNS and CDR2 is SASEGT. This CDR3 is built from 18 residues. CDR3 residues: CASSEWGEIGLANYGYTF. The CDR3 DNA is TGTGCCAGCAGTGAATGGGGGGAAATCGGGTTAGCTAACTATGGCTACACCTTC.

A note on this clone: The germline gene is not matched at one end of the junction; a read error may be the cause. The chain is built from TRBV7-9 and TRBJ1-1; the D is unclear. Germline loops: CDR1 SEHNR, CDR2 FQNEAQ (reference sequence). This CDR3 is built from 12 residues. The CDR3 nucleotides are TGTTCCAGCAGCTTAGGAGGGCAGGAAGCTTTCTTT. This codes for CSSSLGGQEAFF.

This chain connects TRBV6-1 to TRBJ2-3; TRBD1 agrees at 8 bases. V lost 7 bases and J lost 0; bases outside the gene matches: 6. This CDR3 comprises 15 residues. Germline CDR1 and CDR2: MNHNS and SASEGT. CDR3 DNA sequence: TGTGCCAGCACTCAGACAGGGGTTAGCACAGATACGCAGTATTTT. Translated: CASTQTGVSTDTQYF.

The chain has TRBV5-1 and TRBJ2-7; 11 nucleotides agree with TRBD1. V lost 5 bases to trimming and J lost 2 bases; unmatched junction nucleotides: 9. The germline V gene has CDR1 SGHRS and CDR2 YFSETQ. This CDR3 comprises 16 residues. CDR3 loop: CASRLNPGQGAYEQYF. As DNA, the CDR3 is TGCGCCAGCAGGCTGAACCCGGGACAGGGGGCCTACGAGCAGTACTTC.

This clone was detected a few times. The chain combines TRBV6-1 with TRBJ2-5; perhaps TRBD1 as D (5 bases). Germline V CDR1 and CDR2: MNHNS, SASEGT. The CDR3 length is 17 residues. Trimming shortened V by 1 base and J by 4 bases, and 19 bases separated the two germline ends. The CDR3, as DNA: TGTGCCAGCAGTGAAGTTGGGGTCTTAGGGGTCGGAGAGACCCAGTACTTC. As protein: CASSEVGVLGVGETQYF.

V gene TRBV29-1 combines with J gene TRBJ2-7; the match to TRBD1 covers 9 bases. The CDR3 runs 14 residues. The germline gives CDR1 SQVTM, CDR2 ANQGSEA. V shed 8 bases and J 3 bases; nucleotides not matched to a gene: 11. The CDR3 region has the DNA TGCAGCCTTCTTACCGGGACAGGGCGCTACGAGCAGTACTTC. Translated: CSLLTGTGRYEQYF.

The rearrangement uses TRBV5-6 and TRBJ1-4; 8 bases map to TRBD1. CDR3 size: 18 residues. V shed 1 base, J shed 7 bases, and the junction held 15 bases outside the gene matches. From germline, CDR1 is SGHDT and CDR2 YYEEEE. CDR3 coding DNA: TGTGCCAGCAGCTTGTATCGGGACAGGCTACAACGAGGTGAAAAACTGTTTTTT. Amino acids: CASSLYRDRLQRGEKLFF.

This rearrangement joins TRBV10-3 to TRBJ1-6; no definite D call. This CDR3 has 15 residues. Germline CDR1 ENHRY, CDR2 SYGVKD. V lost 8 bases and J 9 bases, leaving 20 bases between the germline ends. The CDR3, as DNA: TGTGCCATCGCGGCCAGAGAGTCCCCTTTTTCACCCCTCCACTTT. Protein sequence: CAIAARESPFSPLHF.

The V and J genes are TRBV28 and TRBJ2-3, with D uncertain. Between the trimmed V and J ends, which lost 3 bases and 7 bases, there was a span of 11 bases. CDR1 and CDR2 (germline): MDHEN, SYDVKM. The CDR3 sequence is 13 residues long. The CDR3 bases are TGTGCCAGCAGTTTGCCCTGGGCAAATACGCAGTATTTT. Its translation is CASSLPWANTQYF.

This clone was detected once. This sequence joins TRBV5-1 and TRBJ2-5; D call uncertain. The CDR3 sequence is 16 residues long. The ends were cut back, 0 bases at V and 0 bases at J, with 12 bases in the middle. CDR1 and CDR2 from the germline V gene are SGHRS and YFSETQ. CDR3 loop: CASSLEASPYQETQYF. The DNA of the CDR3 is TGCGCCAGCAGCTTGGAAGCTAGTCCGTACCAAGAGACCCAGTACTTC.

The table lists this clone with a few counts. The genes are TRBV6-1 and TRBJ2-7, with TRBD1 matching 12 bases. The V segment lost 5 bases and the J segment 5 bases; nucleotides outside the gene matches: 7. This CDR3 is 15 amino acids long. Germline values: CDR1 MNHNS, CDR2 SASEGT. The CDR3 spells CASSSPGQGAHEQYF. The CDR3 DNA follows: TGTGCCAGCAGTTCCCCGGGACAGGGGGCCCACGAGCAGTACTTC.

The chain links TRBV18 to TRBJ2-3, with unresolved D. CDR3 length equals 14 residues. Germline CDR1 is KGHSH and CDR2 is LQKENI. V dropped 1 base and J dropped 2 bases, with 7 bases sitting between them. DNA of the CDR3: TGTGCCAGCTCACCACTTTCCTCCACAGATACGCAGTATTTT. It codes for CASSPLSSTDTQYF.

Worth noting for this clone: Sequence at one end of the junction differs from germline and may be a read error. The J gene is TRBJ1-3, the V gene TRBV2; the D gene is possibly TRBD1 (6 bases). From germline, CDR1 is SNHLY and CDR2 FYNNEI. This CDR3 comprises 14 residues. CDR3 in amino acids: CASSEATRGRDGDF. Here the CDR3 DNA reads TGTGCCAGCAGTGAAGCCACCAGGGGCCGCGACGGAGATTTT.

About this clone itself: The identical CDR3 is also encoded by other nucleotide sequences in the sample. The rearrangement links TRBV7-9 to TRBJ2-7, with D maybe TRBD1 (6 bases). Per germline, CDR1 SEHNR and CDR2 FQNEAQ (reference sequence). V lost 1 base to trimming and J lost 0 bases, with 7 bases between them. This CDR3 has 14 amino acids. CDR3 nucleotide sequence: TGTGCCAGCAGCTTAGGAGGGGGCTCCTACGAGCAGTACTTC. Its translation: CASSLGGGSYEQYF.

This rearrangement joins TRBV27 to TRBJ2-7, with D maybe TRBD2 (5 bases). Between the trimmed V and J ends, which lost 7 bases and 2 bases, there was a span of 15 bases. Germline assignment: CDR1 MNHEY and CDR2 SMNVEV (reference sequence). This CDR3 is built from 14 residues. The CDR3 DNA reads as TGTGCCAGCATTAACAGAGGGCAACCCTACGAGCAGTACTTC. Amino acids: CASINRGQPYEQYF.

The rearrangement uses TRBV2 and TRBJ2-7, with 7 bases fitting TRBD1. The germline V gene has CDR1 SNHLY and CDR2 FYNNEI. The CDR3 spans 13 residues. V gave up 3 bases and J gave up 4 bases; unmatched junction bases: 3. DNA of the CDR3: TGTGCCAGCAGTGACACAGGGGATTACGAGCAGTACTTC. It encodes CASSDTGDYEQYF. Full variable domain (remainder filled in from reference TRBV2 and TRBJ2-7): EPEVTQTPSHQVTQMGQEVILRCVPISNHLYFYWYRQILGQKVEFLVSFYNNEISEKSEIFDDQFSVERPDGSNFTLKIRSTKLEDSAMYFCASSDTGDYEQYFGPGTRLTVT.

The rearrangement links TRBV5-1 to TRBJ1-1, with TRBD1 matching over 8 bases. The V gene's germline CDR1 is SGHRS and CDR2 YFSETQ. After removal of 3 bases from V and 5 bases from J, the junction contained 9 bases not matched to a gene. This CDR3 is 15 amino acids long. This chain's CDR3 is CASSSGQGWETEAFF. CDR3 DNA sequence: TGCGCCAGCAGCTCTGGACAGGGATGGGAAACTGAAGCTTTCTTT.

The chain links TRBV5-1 to TRBJ2-3; D may be TRBD2 (5 bases). This CDR3 spans 18 amino acids. CDR1 and CDR2 from the germline V gene are SGHRS and YFSETQ. Trimming left V 4 bases short and J 0 bases short, with 21 bases between. CDR3 sequence: CASSPTADSGGSTDTQYF. CDR3 nucleotides: TGCGCCAGCAGCCCAACGGCGGACTCCGGAGGTAGCACAGATACGCAGTATTTT.

In this sample, this clone turned up once. Written as DNA, the CDR3 is TGTGCCAGCAGTCTCTCAGAGAACACTGAAGCTTTCTTT. It translates to CASSLSENTEAFF. The rearrangement links TRBV2 to TRBJ1-1; D call uncertain. Germline CDR1 SNHLY, CDR2 FYNNEI. The CDR3 sequence is 13 residues long. Trimming removed 5 bases from V and 1 base from J, with 8 bases in between.

CDR3 sequence: CASSPRQELNYGYTF. The DNA for the CDR3 is TGCGCCAGCAGCCCTCGACAGGAGCTTAACTATGGCTACACCTTC. The V and J genes are TRBV4-1 and TRBJ1-2; tentatively, D is TRBD1 (6 bases). Germline V gene data show CDR1 as MGHRA and CDR2 as YSYEKL. V was pared by 4 bases and J by 1 base, with 13 bases between. The CDR3 totals 15 residues.

The chain employs TRBV5-4 and TRBJ2-5; no firm D call. The CDR3 covers 14 residues. Per germline, CDR1 SGHNT and CDR2 YYREEE (reference sequence). V lost 6 bases to trimming and J lost 3 bases, with 15 bases between them. The CDR3 here is CASNRGLAEETQYF. The DNA of the CDR3 is TGTGCCAGCAACCGAGGTTTGGCAGAAGAGACCCAGTACTTC.

The chain's CDR3 is CASGSTNKPGQRYNSPLHF. Written as DNA, the CDR3 is TGTGCTAGTGGTTCCACCAACAAACCGGGACAGAGGTATAATTCACCCCTCCACTTT. The J gene is TRBJ1-6, the V gene TRBV12-5; 7 positions match TRBD1. The CDR3 sequence is 19 residues long. The J segment lost 4 bases and the V segment lost 4 bases, leaving 16 bases of the junction unmatched. Germline assignment: CDR1 LGHNT and CDR2 FRNRAP.

A single count supports this clone. The V call is TRBV15, the J call TRBJ2-1, with D tentatively TRBD2 (5 bases). Germline V gene sequence: CDR1 LNHNV, CDR2 YYDKDF (reference sequence). The length of the CDR3 is 13 residues. V was clipped by 1 base and J by 9 bases, with 10 bases between them. In DNA form, the CDR3 reads TGTGCCACCAGCAGAGCCCTGGCGGGTGAGCAGTTCTTC. This sequence encodes CATSRALAGEQFF.

The V call is TRBV18, the J call TRBJ2-1; D is perhaps TRBD2 (6 bases). The CDR3 contains 13 residues. CDR1 and CDR2 from the germline V gene are KGHSH and LQKENI. V was cut by 4 bases and J by 5 bases, with 9 bases left in between. CDR3 amino acids: CASSQGLNNEQFF. For the CDR3, the DNA is TGTGCCAGCTCACAGGGACTTAACAATGAGCAGTTCTTC.

The chain couples TRBV6-5 to TRBJ2-5; TRBD2 matches 8 bases. CDR1 MNHEY and CDR2 SVGAGI come from the germline V gene. Trimming took 9 bases from V and 5 from J; bases not matched to a gene: 8. The CDR3 runs 13 residues. The CDR3 loop is CASRAPGGETQYF. Written as DNA, the CDR3 is TGTGCCAGTCGGGCCCCGGGGGGGGAGACCCAGTACTTC.

This clone was seen just once. The V gene is TRBV14, the J gene TRBJ2-3, with a tentative D call TRBD2 (7 bases). This CDR3 spans 18 amino acids. The V gene lost 1 base and the J gene lost 6 bases, with 23 bases spanning the gap. The germline gives CDR1 SGHDN, CDR2 FVKESK. The CDR3 spells CASSQVPGWGGPVDTQYF. CDR3 bases: TGTGCCAGCAGCCAAGTACCCGGATGGGGGGGCCCGGTCGATACGCAGTATTTT. Complete variable domain (other parts from reference TRBV14 and TRBJ2-3): EAGVTQFPSHSVIEKGQTVTLRCDPISGHDNLYWYRRVMGKEIKFLLHFVKESKQDESGMPNNRFLAERTGGTYSTLKVQPAELEDSGVYFCASSQVPGWGGPVDTQYFGPGTRLTVL.

This clone has only one observation. One end of the junction fails to match germline, which may point to a read error. The CDR3 sequence is CSSSLGTGLNTEAFF. For the CDR3, the DNA is TGTTCCAGCAGCCTCGGGACAGGTTTGAACACTGAAGCTTTCTTT. The chain uses TRBV7-9 and TRBJ1-1; 8 nucleotides align to TRBD1. The CDR3 totals 15 residues. Germline CDR1 reads SEHNR; CDR2 reads FQNEAQ (reference sequence).

The V and J genes are TRBV5-1 and TRBJ1-6; 11 bases align to TRBD1. CDR1 SGHRS and CDR2 YFSETQ come from the germline V gene. With 6 bases clipped from V and 7 bases from J, the junction kept 6 bases outside the gene matches. The CDR3 spans 15 residues. CDR3 in DNA: TGCGCCAGCAAGGAAAGGACAGGGGGCAATTCACCCCTCCACTTT. Amino acid sequence: CASKERTGGNSPLHF.

Concerning this clone itself: At one boundary the junction diverges from the germline segment, which might be a read error. This sample includes further DNA sequences coding for the same CDR3. The CDR3 spells CASSWGTGGNNSPLHF. The CDR3 DNA reads as TGTGCTAGCAGCTGGGGGACAGGGGGGAATAATTCACCCCTCCACTTT. V usage is TRBV5-6 and J usage is TRBJ1-6, with 11 bases lining up with TRBD1. Germline V gene lookup returns CDR1 SGHDT and CDR2 YYEEEE. CDR3 length equals 16 residues.

This clone appeared once. The J gene is TRBJ2-7, the V gene TRBV5-6, with D possibly matching TRBD2 (6 bases). Trimming pared 1 base from V and 4 bases from J, leaving 15 bases between. This CDR3 region has 15 residues. Germline values: CDR1 SGHDT, CDR2 YYEEEE. The CDR3 DNA follows: TGTGCCAGCAGCTTGAAGGGACTCCATCCTTACGAGCAGTACTTC. Encoded protein: CASSLKGLHPYEQYF.

This chain uses TRBV6-5 with TRBJ1-5; D not resolved. The CDR3 totals 13 residues. V was shortened by 5 bases and J by 5 bases, with 10 bases between the two germline ends. Germline V gives CDR1 MNHEY, CDR2 SVGAGI. CDR3 coding DNA: TGTGCCAGCAGTAACGGGTTGTATCAGCCCCAGCATTTT. This sequence encodes CASSNGLYQPQHF.